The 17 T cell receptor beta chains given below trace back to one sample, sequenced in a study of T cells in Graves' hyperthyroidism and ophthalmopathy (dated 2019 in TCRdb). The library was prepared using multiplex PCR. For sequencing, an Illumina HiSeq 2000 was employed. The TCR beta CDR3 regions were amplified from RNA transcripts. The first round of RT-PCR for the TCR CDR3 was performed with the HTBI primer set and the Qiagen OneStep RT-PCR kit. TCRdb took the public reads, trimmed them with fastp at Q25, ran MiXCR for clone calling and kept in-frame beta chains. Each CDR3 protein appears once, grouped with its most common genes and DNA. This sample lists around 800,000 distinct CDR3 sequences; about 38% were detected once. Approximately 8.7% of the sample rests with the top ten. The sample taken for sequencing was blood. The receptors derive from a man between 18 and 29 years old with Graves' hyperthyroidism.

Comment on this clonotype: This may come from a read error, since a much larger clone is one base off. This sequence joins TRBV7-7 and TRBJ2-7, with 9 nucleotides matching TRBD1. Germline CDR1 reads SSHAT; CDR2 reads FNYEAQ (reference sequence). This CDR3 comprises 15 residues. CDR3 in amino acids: CASSLADRGTYEQYF. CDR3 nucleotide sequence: TGTGCTAGCAGCTTAGCGGACAGGGGAACCTACGAGCAGTACTTC.

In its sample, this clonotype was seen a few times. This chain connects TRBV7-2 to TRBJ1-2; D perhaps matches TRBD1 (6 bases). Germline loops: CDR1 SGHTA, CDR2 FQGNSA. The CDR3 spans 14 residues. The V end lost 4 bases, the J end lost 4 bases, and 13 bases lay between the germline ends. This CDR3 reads CASSSEGQIYGYTF. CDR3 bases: TGTGCCAGCAGCTCAGAGGGACAAATCTATGGCTACACCTTC.

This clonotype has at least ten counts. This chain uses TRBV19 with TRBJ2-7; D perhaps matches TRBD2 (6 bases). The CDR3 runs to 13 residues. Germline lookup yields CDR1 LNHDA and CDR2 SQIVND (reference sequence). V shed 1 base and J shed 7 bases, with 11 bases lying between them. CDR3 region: CASSIAAGREQYF. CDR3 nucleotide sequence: TGTGCCAGTAGTATAGCGGCGGGGCGGGAGCAGTACTTC.

The CDR3 DNA reads as TGTGCCAGCATAGCGGGAGTCGGGGAGACCCAGTACTTC. It is translated as CASIAGVGETQYF. The chain recombines TRBV25-1 with TRBJ2-5; 9 bases match TRBD2. After removal of 7 bases from V and 5 bases from J, the junction contained 5 bases not matched to a gene. Germline V gene lookup returns CDR1 MGHDK and CDR2 SYGVNS. The CDR3 spans 13 residues.

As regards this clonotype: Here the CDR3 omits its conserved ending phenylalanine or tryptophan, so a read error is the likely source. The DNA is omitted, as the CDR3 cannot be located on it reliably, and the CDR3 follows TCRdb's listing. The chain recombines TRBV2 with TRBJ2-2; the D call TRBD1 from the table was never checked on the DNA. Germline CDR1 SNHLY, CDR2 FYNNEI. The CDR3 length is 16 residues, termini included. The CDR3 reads CASSEFEDSTTGELVL.

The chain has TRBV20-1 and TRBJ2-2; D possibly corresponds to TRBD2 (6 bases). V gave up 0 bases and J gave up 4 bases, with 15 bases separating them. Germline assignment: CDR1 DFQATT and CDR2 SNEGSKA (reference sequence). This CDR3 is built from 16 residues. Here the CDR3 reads CSARDLASAITGELFF. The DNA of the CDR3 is TGCAGTGCTAGAGACCTTGCTAGCGCCATCACCGGGGAGCTGTTTTTT.

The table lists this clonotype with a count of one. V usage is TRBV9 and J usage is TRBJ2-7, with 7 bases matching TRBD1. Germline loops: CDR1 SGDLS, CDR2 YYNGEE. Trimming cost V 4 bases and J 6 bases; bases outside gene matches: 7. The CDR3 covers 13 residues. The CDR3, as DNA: TGTGCCAGCAGCCCCCGGACAGGAACCGAGCAGTACTTC. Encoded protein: CASSPRTGTEQYF.

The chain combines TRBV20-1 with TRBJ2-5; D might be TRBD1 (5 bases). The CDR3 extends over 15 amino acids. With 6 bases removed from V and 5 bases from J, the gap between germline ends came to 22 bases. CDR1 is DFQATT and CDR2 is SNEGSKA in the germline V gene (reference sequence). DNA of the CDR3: TGCAGTGCCAGCAGTCCCTCTCAGGGAAAGGAGACCCAGTACTTC. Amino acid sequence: CSASSPSQGKETQYF.

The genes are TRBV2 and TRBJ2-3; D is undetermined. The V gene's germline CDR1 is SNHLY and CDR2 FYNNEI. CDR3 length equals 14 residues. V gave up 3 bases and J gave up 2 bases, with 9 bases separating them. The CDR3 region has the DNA TGTGCCAGCAGTGATCACGGAGCCACAGATACGCAGTATTTT. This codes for CASSDHGATDTQYF.

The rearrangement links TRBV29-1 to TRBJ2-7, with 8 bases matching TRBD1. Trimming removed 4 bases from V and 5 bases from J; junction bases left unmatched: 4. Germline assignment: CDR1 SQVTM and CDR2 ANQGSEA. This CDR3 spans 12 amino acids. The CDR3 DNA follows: TGCAGCGTTGGGACAGGGAGCGACGAGCAGTACTTC. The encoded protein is CSVGTGSDEQYF.

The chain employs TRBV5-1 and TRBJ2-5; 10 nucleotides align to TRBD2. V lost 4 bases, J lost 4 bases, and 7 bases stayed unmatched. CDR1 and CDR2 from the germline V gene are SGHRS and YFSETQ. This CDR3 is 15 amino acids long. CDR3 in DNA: TGCGCCAGCAGCGGGAGCAGCGGGGGGGCAGAGACCCAGTACTTC. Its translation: CASSGSSGGAETQYF.

Written as DNA, the CDR3 is TGCAGTGCTAGTCTCGCGTTGGGGCAAGTCTCTGGGGCCAACGTCCTGACTTTC. Protein product: CSASLALGQVSGANVLTF. This chain uses TRBV20-1 with TRBJ2-6; a possible D gene is TRBD1 (5 bases). Germline assignment: CDR1 DFQATT and CDR2 SNEGSKA (reference sequence). This CDR3 has 18 amino acids. The germline V and J ends were trimmed by 3 bases and 0 bases, with 18 bases remaining between them.

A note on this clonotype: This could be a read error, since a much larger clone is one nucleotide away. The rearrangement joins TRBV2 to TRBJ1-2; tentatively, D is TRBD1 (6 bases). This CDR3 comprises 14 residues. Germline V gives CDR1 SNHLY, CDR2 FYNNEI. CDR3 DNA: TGTGCCAGCAGTGAAAGGGGGGCGTTTCTGGGCTACGCCTTC. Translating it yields CASSERGAFLGYAF.

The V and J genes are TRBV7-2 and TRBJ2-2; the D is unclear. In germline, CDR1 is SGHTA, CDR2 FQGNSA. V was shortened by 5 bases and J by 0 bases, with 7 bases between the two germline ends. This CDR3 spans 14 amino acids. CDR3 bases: TGTGCCAGCAGCCCATGGCCGAACACCGGGGAGCTGTTTTTT. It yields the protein CASSPWPNTGELFF.

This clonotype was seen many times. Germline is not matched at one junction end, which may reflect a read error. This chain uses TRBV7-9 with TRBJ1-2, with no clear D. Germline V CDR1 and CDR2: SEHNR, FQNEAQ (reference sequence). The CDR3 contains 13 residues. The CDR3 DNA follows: TGTGCCAGCAGCCTAGCTCAGAACAATGGCTACACCTTC. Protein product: CASSLAQNNGYTF.

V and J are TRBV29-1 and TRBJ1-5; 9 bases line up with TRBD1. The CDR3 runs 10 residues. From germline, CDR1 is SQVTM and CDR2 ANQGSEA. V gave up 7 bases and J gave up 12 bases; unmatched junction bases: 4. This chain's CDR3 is CSEGQGNQHF. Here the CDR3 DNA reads TGCAGCGAGGGACAGGGCAACCAGCATTTT.

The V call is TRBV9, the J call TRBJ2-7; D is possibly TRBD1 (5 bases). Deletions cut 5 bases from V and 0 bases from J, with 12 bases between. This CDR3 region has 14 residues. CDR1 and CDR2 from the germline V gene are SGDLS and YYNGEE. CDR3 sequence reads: CASSPYRSSYEQYF. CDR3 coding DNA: TGTGCCAGCAGTCCTTACAGGAGCTCCTACGAGCAGTACTTC.